This TCR beta chain was observed in a study of radiation and T cells in renal cell carcinoma. Study results and caveats: Top tumor clonotypes rose in blood 2 weeks post-radiation, then contracted. Baseline intratumoral clonotype presence is unknown without pretreatment biopsies.

This CDR3 is 15 amino acids long. Between the trimmed V and J ends, which lost 1 base and 8 bases, there was a span of 17 bases. Germline V gives CDR1 KGHSH, CDR2 LQKENI. To note about this clone: The antigen remains unidentified.

Only in-frame clones appear in the TCRdb table, and some are missing; sequencing was by immunoSEQ multiplex PCR. The sample contains about 170,000 clones, roughly 90% of which appear only once. As to time point: blood 4 weeks post-SBRT, at nephrectomy. Treatment given: 15 Gy SBRT to primary tumor, nephrectomy 4 weeks later. Nephrectomy followed 15 Gy stereotactic body radiation by 4 weeks. The sequencing here drew on blood, taken from a patient whose treatment included radiotherapy and nephrectomy. The rearrangement uses TRBV18 and TRBJ1-2; no firm D call. This TCR was recovered from a woman between 50 and 59 years old with renal cell carcinoma. CDR3 amino acids: CASSPLSTEPGGYTF. As DNA, the CDR3 is TGTGCCAGCTCACCACTGTCGACGGAACCGGGAGGCTACACCTTC.